This T cell receptor (beta chain) was recovered during a study of cytomegalovirus exposure and HLA in healthy donors. Per the germline V gene, CDR1 is MDHEN and CDR2 is SYDVKM. V was shortened by 3 bases and J by 2 bases, with 11 bases between the two germline ends. The CDR3 has 15 amino acids. Amplification used 60 Vbeta primers and 13 Jbeta primers. Generated by immunoSEQ multiplex PCR, the TCRdb table keeps only in-frame clones and is missing some. The repertoire holds approximately 150,000 clones, approximately 85% seen once, with around 4.8% in the top ten. To note about this clone: The antigen is not known.

Study-wide results and limits: According to an earlier analysis, most TCR beta V segments yielded productive rearrangements about 87% or about 30% of the time. The number of N-insertions in an Asian-associated ancestry cluster was reportedly below the 666-donor mean in a later analysis.

This chain uses TRBV28 with TRBJ1-5; no clear D. Sequencing was carried out using PBMCs. The clonotype originates from a girl aged 10 to 17 in good health and CMV-seropositive. The CDR3 nucleotides read TGTGCCAGCAGTTTGGTGGGCAGTGGCAATCAGCCCCAGCATTTT. Protein sequence: CASSLVGSGNQPQHF.